The entry below describes one TCR beta chain. In the study's own analysis: Estimated nucleated cell counts came from reference gene primer amplification. The table came from immunoSEQ multiplex PCR; TCRdb's copy has only in-frame clones and leaves some out. The V and J calls and clone size are taken from that table; D and trimming were inferred from the DNA. The table has approximately 72,000 clones, about 89% seen once. Trimming pared 3 bases from V and 1 base from J, leaving 15 bases between. This CDR3 spans 16 amino acids. CDR1 LNHDA and CDR2 SQIVND come from the germline V gene (reference sequence). This entry belongs to a study of blood T cell repertoires in COVID-19. Study context: From the United States, Italy and Spain came samples of acute and convalescent COVID-19. The cDNA or gDNA used as material had been derived from T cells, B-cell-depleted T cells, or PBMCs.

The clonotype comes from a woman aged 55-69 years with acute or convalescent COVID-19. The chain recombines TRBV19 with TRBJ1-1, with a possible D match to TRBD1 (6 bases). The sequenced sample consisted of peripheral blood. CDR3 in amino acids: CASSMGGARSNTEAFF. CDR3 nucleotides: TGTGCCAGTAGTATGGGGGGGGCAAGGTCGAACACTGAAGCTTTCTTT.